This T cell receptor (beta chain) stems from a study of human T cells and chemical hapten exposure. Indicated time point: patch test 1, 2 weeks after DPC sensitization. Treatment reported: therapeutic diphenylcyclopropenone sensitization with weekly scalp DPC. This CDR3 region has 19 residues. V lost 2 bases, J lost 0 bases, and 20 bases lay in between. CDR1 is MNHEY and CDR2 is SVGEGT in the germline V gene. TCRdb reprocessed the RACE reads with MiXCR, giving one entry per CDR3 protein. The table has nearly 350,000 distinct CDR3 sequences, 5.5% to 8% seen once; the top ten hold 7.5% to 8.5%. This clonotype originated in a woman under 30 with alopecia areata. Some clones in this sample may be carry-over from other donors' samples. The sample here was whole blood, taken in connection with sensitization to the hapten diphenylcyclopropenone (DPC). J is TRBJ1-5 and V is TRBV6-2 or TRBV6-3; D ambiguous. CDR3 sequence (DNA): TGTGCCAGCAGTTACGGCGGGAAGTCGGCAGGTTATAGCAATCAGCCCCAGCATTTT. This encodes CASSYGGKSAGYSNQPQHF.